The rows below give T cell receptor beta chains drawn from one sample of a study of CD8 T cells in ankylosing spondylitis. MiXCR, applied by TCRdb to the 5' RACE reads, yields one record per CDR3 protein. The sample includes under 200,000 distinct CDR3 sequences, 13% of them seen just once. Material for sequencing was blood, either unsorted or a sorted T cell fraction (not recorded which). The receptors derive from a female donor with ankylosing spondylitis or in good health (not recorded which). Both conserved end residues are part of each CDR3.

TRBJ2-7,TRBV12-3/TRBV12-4,CASLGQGVNEQYF
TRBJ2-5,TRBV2,CASSEATIQETQYF
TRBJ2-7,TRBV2,CASSYTGYEQYF
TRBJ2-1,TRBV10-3,CAISRPGLDYNEQFF
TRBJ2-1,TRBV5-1,CASSLAQGVDEQFF
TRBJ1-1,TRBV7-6,CASTLGGGGMNTEAFF
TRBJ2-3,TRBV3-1,CASSQGWTGTTDTQYF
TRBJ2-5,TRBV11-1,CASSFSRLETQYF
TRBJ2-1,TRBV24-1,CATTGSTGEQFF
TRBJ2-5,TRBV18,CASSPVQGGQETQYF
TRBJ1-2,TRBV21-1,CASSTGAPRTGDYGYTF
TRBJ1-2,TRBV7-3,CASSPTGGLNYGYTF
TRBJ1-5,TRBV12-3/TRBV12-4,CASISGHGFNQPQHF
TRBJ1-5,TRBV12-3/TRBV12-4,CASSSLGGVGGNQPQHF
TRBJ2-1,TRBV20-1,CSAQETFKTSGVLNEQFF
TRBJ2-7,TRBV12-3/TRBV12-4,CASSLQGIWEQYF
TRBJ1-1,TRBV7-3,CASSTDGWRSTEAFF
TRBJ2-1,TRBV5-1,CASSVTSGTLNEQFF
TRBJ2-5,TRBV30,CAWRPGLAGVETQYF
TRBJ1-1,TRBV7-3,CASTLDRVNEAFF
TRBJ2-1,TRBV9,CASSVDGLAGDNEQFF
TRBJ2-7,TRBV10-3,CAISGRRGVLEQYF
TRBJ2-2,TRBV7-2,CASTPGANTGELFF
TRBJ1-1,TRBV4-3,CASSQGQGFLGTEAFF
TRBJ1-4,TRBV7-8,CASSLEVIPEKLFF
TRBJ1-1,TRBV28,CASSSGWTEAFF
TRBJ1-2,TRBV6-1,CASSRDLPGNYGYTF
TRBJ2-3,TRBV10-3,CAISEREGRVDTQYF
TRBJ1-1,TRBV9,CASSVAGGRAEAFF
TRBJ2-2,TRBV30,CAWSVLGQGAGELFF
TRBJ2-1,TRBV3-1,CASSQQYGRGKRNANEQFF
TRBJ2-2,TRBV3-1,CASSPLMASSRAGELFF
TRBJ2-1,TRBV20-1,CSAGTSFDNEQFF
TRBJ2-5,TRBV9,CASSVEGQGQTQYF
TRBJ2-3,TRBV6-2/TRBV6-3,CASTPVGARTDTQYF
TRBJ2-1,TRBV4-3,CASSPQMGGREQFF
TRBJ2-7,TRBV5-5,CASSRLTSSYEQYF
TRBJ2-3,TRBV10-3,CAISDWASPLAGGPADTQYF
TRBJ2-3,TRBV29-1,CSVGKGTSGGGYTQYF
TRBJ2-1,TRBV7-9,CASSSPLAGTDEQFF
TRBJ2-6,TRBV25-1,CASSKGQANSGANVLTF
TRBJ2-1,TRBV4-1,CASSPWTSGNEQFF
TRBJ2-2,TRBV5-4,CASSPRSGGELFF
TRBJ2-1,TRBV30,CAWSGNNEQFF
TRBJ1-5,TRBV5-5,CASSSARGPQHF
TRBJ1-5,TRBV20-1,CSARDRGRGNSNQPQHF
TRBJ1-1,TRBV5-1,CASSAGQGNAMNTEAFF
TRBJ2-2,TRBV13,CASSPAIGLAATGELFF
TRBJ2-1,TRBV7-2,CVSSPGTFNEQFF
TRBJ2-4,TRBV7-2,CASRLDGTTLGRNIQYF
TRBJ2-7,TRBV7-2,CASSLASGRYYEQYF
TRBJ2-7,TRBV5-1,CASSKQGALGEQYF
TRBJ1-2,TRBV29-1,CSVWTGGPYGYTF
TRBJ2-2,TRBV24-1,CATRDRNTGELFF
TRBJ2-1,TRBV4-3,CASSQVGRGGNEQFF